This is a list of T cell receptor beta chains from one sample in a study of shared clonotypes between healthy human individuals. Measured with immunoSEQ multiplex PCR; TCRdb has only the in-frame clones, and not every one. Counted here are approximately 710,000 clones, roughly 91% occurring once; the ten biggest clones make up 34%. Material for sequencing was memory CD8+ T cells from PBMCs. The origin of the receptors is a young man in good health. Some clones in this sample may be carry-over from other donors' samples. CDR3s include the opening cysteine and the closing phenylalanine or tryptophan. The order of the fields is D gene, V gene, clone size, J gene, CDR3 DNA, CDR3 protein. The D gene is left open where the match is weak. Clone sizes are given selectively: once, few, many, or a class where the clone is expanded.

TRBD1	TRBV6-6	NA	TRBJ2-2	TGTGCCAGCAGCTCCACAGGGGGCGGGAACACCGGGGAGCTGTTTTTT	CASSSTGGGNTGELFF
NA	TRBV29-1	NA	TRBJ1-1	TGCAGCGTTTGGACCGCTATGAACACTGAAGCTTTCTTT	CSVWTAMNTEAFF
NA	TRBV15	NA	TRBJ2-3	TGTGCCACCAGCAGAGATCGTTCGGGTGCGCAGTATTTT	CATSRDRSGAQYF
TRBD1	TRBV7-6	NA	TRBJ1-1	TGTGCCAGCACCCCGGACCCCCAGGGGGGTGAAGCTTTCTTT	CASTPDPQGGEAFF
NA	TRBV7-3	NA	TRBJ2-2	TGTGTCAGCAGCTTAAACCCACGCGGGAACACCGGGGAGCTGTTTTTT	CVSSLNPRGNTGELFF
TRBD1	TRBV7-9	NA	TRBJ2-3	TGTGCCAGCAGCCCGGGACAGGGGGCGTTAGATACGCAGTATTTT	CASSPGQGALDTQYF
NA	TRBV28	NA	TRBJ1-2	TGTGCCAGCAGTTTATTGGCAGGGAGCTTGGATGGCTACACCTTC	CASSLLAGSLDGYTF
TRBD2	TRBV12-5	NA	TRBJ2-1	TGTGCTAGTGCCTCGGCCCTCCGGGGGCTAGCGGGAGGTCAGTACAATGAGCAGTTCTTC	CASASALRGLAGGQYNEQFF
NA	TRBV5-4	NA	TRBJ1-5	TGTGCCAGCAGCTCCGCCCCCGGTGATCAGCCCCAGCATTTT	CASSSAPGDQPQHF
TRBD1	TRBV27	once	TRBJ2-7	TGTGCCAGCAGTGTCGGGCCCGGGACAGGGGCCGAGCAGTACTTC	CASSVGPGTGAEQYF
NA	TRBV6-5	NA	TRBJ1-1	TGTGCCAGCAGGCGGGACGGCGGCGATCGGATTGAAGCTTTCTTT	CASRRDGGDRIEAFF
TRBD1	TRBV9	NA	TRBJ2-2	TGTGCCAGCAGCGACAGACAGGGGTTCGGGGAGCTGTTTTTT	CASSDRQGFGELFF
TRBD1	TRBV5-1	few	TRBJ2-7	TGCGCCAGCAGCTTTCGACAGGGGTACGAGCAGTACTTC	CASSFRQGYEQYF
TRBD1	TRBV6-6	NA	TRBJ1-4	TGTGCCAGCATCAGGGGACAGGTGCGCGAAAAACTGTTTTTT	CASIRGQVREKLFF
NA	TRBV4-1	NA	TRBJ1-1	TGCGCCAGCAGCCAACAGTTCCGCAGGGGCACTGAAGCTTTCTTT	CASSQQFRRGTEAFF
NA	TRBV6-5	NA	TRBJ1-1	TGTGCCAGCAGTTACTCGAAGGGGAGTGAAGCTTTCTTT	CASSYSKGSEAFF